Below, one T cell receptor beta chain is given with its context. It lacks a known antigen. No base qualities exist here, and no much larger clone lies one base off it. This record belongs to a study of blood T cell repertoires in COVID-19 (dated by TCRdb to 2018 to 2021). Background on the whole study: Samples covering the acute and convalescent phases of COVID-19 were provided by collaborators in the United States, Italy and Spain. The prospective study material was composed of cDNA or gDNA derived from T cells, B-cell-depleted T cells, or PBMCs. The dataset comprised deeply sampled blood TCRbeta repertoires from subjects exposed to, actively infected with, or recovered from COVID-19. The repertoires were made available in a free public database intended to serve as a resource for research on the immune response to SARS-CoV-2. The samples were drawn from two sources: the first 160 participants of the ongoing ImmuneRACE study, and 1,200 or so subjects contributed by 6 global collaborators. Nearly every sample came with metadata listing a de-identified subject ID, COVID-19 status, age in years and sex. Where HLA class I and class II types were available, the types were taken from metadata supplied by the sample provider, not from assay-based typing.

Study-level results and caveats: How much clinical and demographic metadata was included differed by source and by participant, and the metadata was provided uncurated.

Enrolling through a virtual design, the prospective study's participants ranged in age from roughly 18 to 95 years and lived across roughly 24 United States geographic areas. Cohort assignment in the prospective study relied on participant-reported clinical history from a screening survey and a study questionnaire. Recovered participants in ImmuneRACE Cohort 3 were defined by two consecutive negative NP/OP PCR tests, clearance by a healthcare professional, or resolution of symptoms. In the prospective study, whole blood, serum and a nasopharyngeal or oropharyngeal swab were collected from each participant by mobile phlebotomists. Additional blood draws and questionnaires over an approximately two-month period could optionally be provided by prospective study participants. Blood samples from the prospective study were shipped frozen or at room temperature prior to DNA extraction. From the cysteine through the phenylalanine, the CDR3 covers 13 amino acids. The kept DNA is CDR3 alone, 39 bases in frame from the first base. From a lookup of the germline V gene, CDR1 and CDR2 are MDHEN and SYDVKM. For this chain, trimming is 5 bases at the V end and 6 bases at the J end, and the number of junction bases without a gene match is 4.

TCRbeta CDR3 regions were amplified from genomic DNA using the immunoSEQ Assay, a bias-controlled multiplex PCR. The authors processed their data as follows. The number of nucleated cells in each sample was estimated by amplification of reference gene primers within the assay. Sequence reads were collapsed and filtered to measure the absolute abundance of every unique TCRbeta CDR3 rearrangement. Productive Simpson clonality was computed per sample as the square root of Simpson's diversity index over productive rearrangements. Held by TCRdb, this immuneACCESS table contains in-frame sequences only and omits some clones. Under half of the omission traces to an unresolved V gene where checked; the cause of the rest is unknown. V and J calls and clone size are as listed in that table; D and trimming were resolved from the DNA. In all, the sample holds roughly 400,000 clones, and around 91% of those were seen once. Of the sample, around 0.6% is held by the ten largest clones.

Sequencing was carried out using PBMCs or T cells enriched from blood (not recorded which). The receptor's source is a man younger than 30 who had recovered from COVID-19. The V and J genes are TRBV28 and TRBJ2-7, with 10 junctional bases fitting TRBD1. The CDR3 amino acid sequence is: CASSPRTGGEQYF. The DNA sequence is as follows: TGTGCCAGCAGTCCTCGGACAGGGGGCGAGCAGTACTTC.